This T cell receptor beta chain was retrieved from a study of cytomegalovirus exposure and HLA in healthy donors. As for the study in general: Prior work identified under 130 million unique TCR beta sequences in roughly 180 million T cells. Overall study results and limits: CMV serostatus stood as the only immune exposure information on hand. An assumption of roughly uniform sequencing depth across donors underlay the presence/absence analyses.

About this clone: The antigen is unknown.

60 Vbeta and 13 Jbeta primers were used in PCR. Assay: immunoSEQ multiplex PCR; the TCRdb copy retains only in-frame clones and omits some. The data hold roughly 240,000 clones, with around 80% observed a single time. The CDR3 runs 15 residues. Germline lookup yields CDR1 SGDLS and CDR2 YYNGEE. V was shortened by 0 bases and J by 0 bases, with 6 bases between the two germline ends. Material: PBMCs. The TCR comes from a boy between 10 and 17 years old in good health and CMV-seronegative. The chain has TRBV9 and TRBJ1-4; the D is unclear. The CDR3 sequence is CASSVATTTNEKLFF. The CDR3 DNA is TGTGCCAGCAGCGTAGCGACTACAACTAATGAAAAACTGTTTTTT.